This T cell receptor (beta chain) was sequenced in a study of T cells in Graves' hyperthyroidism and ophthalmopathy. Amplified TCR beta CDR3 regions derived from RNA transcripts. Researchers ran a first-round RT-PCR on the TCR CDR3 using the HTBI primer set. One entry per CDR3 protein results from TCRdb running MiXCR on the multiplex PCR reads. The sample yields approximately 700,000 distinct CDR3 sequences, over 40% seen once. The CDR3 extends over 16 amino acids. V was clipped by 1 base and J by 2 bases, with 9 bases between them. CDR1 and CDR2 from the germline V gene are MGHDK and SYGVNS. Pregnant or lactating patients were excluded, as were those with uncontrolled infection or other autoimmune disease. The diagnoses drew upon clinical symptoms, serum thyroxine and TRAb, thyroid ultrasound and orbital computed tomography. The study, taken as a whole, reports: Ophthalmopathy stood apart from stable hyperthyroidism in a 13 V-J model. Most clonotypes expanded in thyroid above 0.001 were likewise present in blood.

As concerns this clonotype: The antigen remains unidentified.

The TCR was taken from an adult man with Graves' disease, either hyperthyroidism or ophthalmopathy (not recorded which). Sequencing used peripheral blood or thyroid tissue (not recorded which). This chain uses TRBV25-1 with TRBJ1-6; D might be TRBD1 (5 bases). CDR3 DNA sequence: TGTGCCAGCAGTGAATCTTGGGACGCCTATAATTCACCCCTCCACTTT. Translation gives CASSESWDAYNSPLHF.